This T cell receptor (beta chain) was documented in a study of brain T cells in children with intractable seizures. Pre-surgery treatment included at least one anti-epileptic drug. TCRdb keeps only in-frame clones here, not all; method: immunoSEQ multiplex PCR. The table shows about 120,000 clones, with 94% occurring only once. CDR3 length: 13 amino acids. V was pared by 5 bases and J by 4 bases, with 12 bases between. The germline V gene has CDR1 SGHRS and CDR2 YFSETQ. The input for sequencing was peripheral blood, taken at surgery. The TCR sequence derives from a boy under three years old with hemimegalencephaly and intractable seizures. The chain links TRBV5-1 to TRBJ2-5, with D possibly TRBD1 on 6 matching bases. This CDR3 reads CASRGARGETQYF. CDR3 nucleotide sequence: TGCGCCAGCAGGGGGGCCAGGGGAGAGACCCAGTACTTC. Complete variable domain (other parts from reference TRBV5-1 and TRBJ2-5): KAGVTQTPRYLIKTRGQQVTLSCSPISGHRSVSWYQQTPGQGLQFLFEYFSETQRNKGNFPGRFSGRQFSNSRSEMNVSTLELGDSALYLCASRGARGETQYFGPGTRLLVL.